This entry is about one T cell receptor beta chain. Donors were grouped by their self-reported clinical history. This specimen belongs to a study of blood T cell repertoires in COVID-19. Overall study: T cells, B-cell-depleted T cells, or PBMCs supplied cDNA or gDNA.

The repertoire was sequenced with immunoSEQ multiplex PCR; TCRdb's copy has only in-frame clones and lacks some. The sample lists about 300,000 clones; 70% to 90% were seen once. This CDR3 spans 15 amino acids. Per germline, CDR1 LNHDA and CDR2 SQIVND (reference sequence). V lost 2 bases to trimming and J lost 5 bases, with 12 bases between them. The chain joins TRBV19 to TRBJ1-4, with D tentatively TRBD1 (5 bases). Sequencing input: PBMCs or T cells enriched from blood (not recorded which). The origin of this receptor is a man aged 25 to 40 who had recovered from COVID-19. This chain's CDR3 is CASSIRGGMNEKLFF. The CDR3 bases are TGTGCCAGTAGTATAAGGGGCGGAATGAATGAAAAACTGTTTTTT.